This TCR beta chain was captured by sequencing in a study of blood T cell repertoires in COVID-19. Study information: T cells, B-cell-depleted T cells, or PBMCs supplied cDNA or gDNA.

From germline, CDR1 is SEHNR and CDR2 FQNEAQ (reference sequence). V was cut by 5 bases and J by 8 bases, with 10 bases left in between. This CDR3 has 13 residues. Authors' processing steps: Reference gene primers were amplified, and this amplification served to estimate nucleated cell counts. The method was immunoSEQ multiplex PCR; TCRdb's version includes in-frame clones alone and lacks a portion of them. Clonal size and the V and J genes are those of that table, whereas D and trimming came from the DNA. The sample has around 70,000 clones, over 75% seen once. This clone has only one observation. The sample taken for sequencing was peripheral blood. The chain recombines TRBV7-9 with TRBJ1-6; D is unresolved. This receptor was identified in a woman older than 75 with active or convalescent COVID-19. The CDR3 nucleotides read TGTGCCAGCAGCCGCGGGGTGGATTCACCCCTCCACTTT. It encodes CASSRGVDSPLHF. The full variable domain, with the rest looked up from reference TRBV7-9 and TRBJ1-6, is DTGVSQNPRHKITKRGQNVTFRCDPISEHNRLYWYRQTLGQGPEFLTYFQNEAQLEKSRLLSDRFSAERPKGSFSTLEIQRTEQGDSAMYLCASSRGVDSPLHFGNGTRLTVT.